A single sample gave rise to the 30 T cell receptor beta chains below, sequenced in a study of preoperative IRX-2 immunotherapy in early breast cancer. The treatment was: preoperative locoregional IRX-2 cytokine immunotherapy. The data were produced by immunoSEQ multiplex PCR, yet TCRdb's version contains in-frame clones alone and is incomplete. The table includes about 98,000 clones, about nine tenths detected once. The sequenced sample was tumor tissue, obtained after IRX-2 immunotherapy. The receptors shown here come from a human donor with breast cancer.

The chain recombines TRBV5-1 with TRBJ1-6; 7 bases line up with TRBD1. In germline, CDR1 is SGHRS, CDR2 YFSETQ. With 3 bases clipped from V and 7 bases from J, the junction kept 13 bases outside the gene matches. The CDR3 extends over 17 amino acids. CDR3 region: CASSSKTGNEQNSPLHF. The CDR3 DNA reads TGCGCCAGCAGCTCGAAGACAGGGAACGAGCAGAATTCACCCCTCCACTTT.

The chain is built from TRBV28 and TRBJ2-7; the match to TRBD1 covers 7 bases. CDR3 length equals 12 residues. Per germline, CDR1 MDHEN and CDR2 SYDVKM. V gave up 8 bases and J gave up 3 bases; unmatched junction bases: 4. DNA of the CDR3: TGTGCCAGCGCCGACAGGGACTACGAGCAGTACTTC. Translating it yields CASADRDYEQYF.

The rearrangement joins TRBV5-1 to TRBJ2-3, with 9 bases that match TRBD1. Germline CDR1 and CDR2: SGHRS and YFSETQ. V lost 5 bases and J lost 5; bases outside the gene matches: 9. CDR3 length equals 15 residues. The CDR3 nucleotides are TGCGCCAGCAGTTCTCAACAGGGGGCCCTAGATACGCAGTATTTT. Protein: CASSSQQGALDTQYF.

The V and J genes are TRBV6-8 and TRBJ1-2, with TRBD1 matching 12 bases. The CDR3 totals 16 residues. The germline gives CDR1 MNHGY, CDR2 SAAAGT. Trimming took 6 bases from V and 0 from J; bases not matched to a gene: 5. CDR3 DNA sequence: TGTGCCAGCAGGTCCCGGGACAGGGGGCCTAACTATGGCTACACCTTC. Its protein product is CASRSRDRGPNYGYTF.

This chain uses TRBV10-3 with TRBJ1-2, with D unclear. There are 12 residues in the CDR3. Germline CDR1 reads ENHRY; CDR2 reads SYGVKD. V lost 2 bases to trimming and J lost 3 bases, with 4 bases between them. CDR3 loop: CAISEGDYGYTF. In nucleotides, the CDR3 is TGTGCCATCAGTGAGGGGGACTATGGCTACACCTTC.

The chain carries TRBV7-1 and TRBJ2-5, with D uncertain. TRBV7-1 falls under the ORF class, with uncertain function. There are 13 residues in the CDR3. Trimming removed 4 bases from V and 4 bases from J, with 10 bases in between. CDR3 residues: CASSLASGETQYF. CDR3 bases: TGTGCCAGCAGCTTAGCCTCTGGAGAGACCCAGTACTTC.

This clone was recorded only once. The chain carries TRBV12-5 and TRBJ2-1; maybe TRBD2 (6 bases). The CDR3 runs 17 residues. Trimming took off 3 bases at V and 15 bases at J, with 30 bases between the two ends. Germline CDR1 reads LGHNT; CDR2 reads FRNRAP. CDR3 sequence (DNA): TGTGCTAGTGGTTTTAGGCCTACTCCGGAATATAGTGCGGGGCCGTTCTTC. It specifies CASGFRPTPEYSAGPFF. The full variable domain, rest sourced from reference TRBV12-5 and TRBJ2-1, is DARVTQTPRHKVTEMGQEVTMRCQPILGHNTVFWYRQTMMQGLELLAYFRNRAPLDDSGMPKDRFSAEMPDATLATLKIQPSEPRDSAVYFCASGFRPTPEYSAGPFFGPGTRLTVL.

This chain links TRBV11-3 with TRBJ2-1; a weak D match, TRBD1 (6 bases). Germline assignment: CDR1 SGHNT and CDR2 YENEEA. CDR3 size: 14 residues. V lost 3 bases to trimming and J lost 4 bases, with 10 bases between them. The CDR3 sequence: CASSLGQGYNEQFF. The CDR3 coding sequence is TGTGCCAGCAGCTTGGGCCAGGGGTACAATGAGCAGTTCTTC.

V usage is TRBV30 and J usage is TRBJ1-4; possible D gene TRBD1, 6 bases. The V gene lost 1 base and the J gene lost 0 bases, with 9 bases spanning the gap. There are 15 residues in the CDR3. Germline-derived CDR1 and CDR2 are GTSNPN and SVGIG (reference sequence). The chain's CDR3 is CAWSERQATNEKLFF. CDR3 sequence (DNA): TGTGCCTGGAGTGAAAGACAGGCAACTAATGAAAAACTGTTTTTT. The variable domain in full, with the rest retrieved from reference TRBV30 and TRBJ1-4, is SQTIHQWPATLVQPVGSPLSLECTVEGTSNPNLYWYRQAAGRGLQLLFYSVGIGQISSEVPQNLSASRPQDRQFILSSKKLLLSDSGFYLCAWSERQATNEKLFFGSGTQLSVL.

This clone was seen only once. The junction departs from the called germline gene at one end, perhaps through a read error. The chain joins TRBV28 to TRBJ2-3, with D possibly being TRBD2 (6 bases). CDR1 and CDR2 (germline): MDHEN, SYDVKM. This CDR3 contains 12 residues. This CDR3 is CTSVAATDTQYF. The CDR3, as DNA: TGTACCAGCGTAGCGGCCACAGATACGCAGTATTTT. The whole variable domain, filled in from reference TRBV28 and TRBJ2-3, reads DVKVTQSSRYLVKRTGEKVFLECVQDMDHENMFWYRQDPGLGLRLIYFSYDVKMKEKGDIPEGYSVSREKKERFSLILESASTNQTSMYLCTSVAATDTQYFGPGTRLTVL.

The genes are TRBV6-1 and TRBJ1-5, with D maybe TRBD1 (5 bases). V was cut by 1 base and J by 4 bases, with 5 bases left in between. CDR3 length: 13 residues. CDR1 and CDR2 from the germline V gene are MNHNS and SASEGT. The CDR3 here is CASSEDRNQPQHF. The DNA for the CDR3 is TGTGCCAGCAGTGAAGACAGGAATCAGCCCCAGCATTTT.

The genes are TRBV28 and TRBJ2-2, with D perhaps matching TRBD1 or TRBD2 (5 bases each). CDR1 and CDR2 (germline): MDHEN, SYDVKM. V lost 7 bases and J lost 8, with 23 bases in between. The CDR3 covers 16 residues. The CDR3 loop is CASTTPRGPGIGELFF. DNA for the CDR3: TGTGCCAGCACCACTCCCCGGGGCCCCGGTATTGGGGAGCTGTTTTTT.

The sample holds one count of this clone. V and J are TRBV28 and TRBJ1-5, with TRBD1 as a possible D gene (6 bases). Trimming shortened V by 3 bases and J by 2 bases, and 14 bases separated the two germline ends. The germline V gene encodes CDR1 MDHEN and CDR2 SYDVKM. The CDR3 length is 16 residues. CDR3: CASSFSSRGGNQPQHF. CDR3 DNA sequence: TGTGCCAGCAGTTTTTCATCCAGGGGTGGCAATCAGCCCCAGCATTTT.

The chain carries TRBV28 and TRBJ2-1; TRBD2 might be the D (6 bases). Germline V lookup: CDR1 MDHEN, CDR2 SYDVKM. CDR3 length equals 15 residues. The V and J ends lost 3 bases and 5 bases respectively, with 14 bases between them. The CDR3 coding sequence is TGTGCCAGCAGTTTTTCCGGGGGTTCAGACAATGAGCAGTTCTTC. It encodes CASSFSGGSDNEQFF.

The chain combines TRBV19 with TRBJ1-2; D not certain. With 8 bases removed from V and 4 bases from J, the gap between germline ends came to 11 bases. The germline V gene has CDR1 LNHDA and CDR2 SQIVND (reference sequence). The length of the CDR3 is 12 residues. The CDR3 here is CASRGQVYGYTF. The CDR3 DNA reads as TGTGCCAGTCGCGGGCAGGTCTATGGCTACACCTTC. Combining the CDR3 with reference TRBV19 and TRBJ1-2 gives the whole variable domain DGGITQSPKYLFRKEGQNVTLSCEQNLNHDAMYWYRQDPGQGLRLIYYSQIVNDFQKGDIAEGYSVSREKKESFPLTVTSAQKNPTAFYLCASRGQVYGYTFGSGTRLTVV.

The chain uses TRBV29-1 and TRBJ2-7, with TRBD1 matching over 9 bases. Looked up from germline, CDR1 is SQVTM and CDR2 is ANQGSEA. The ends lost 6 bases at V and 5 bases at J; junction bases unmatched: 32. CDR3 length: 21 residues. Here the CDR3 reads CSVVRDRVPPGFRIRLDEQYF. CDR3 coding DNA: TGCAGCGTCGTTCGGGACAGGGTCCCCCCGGGTTTTCGGATACGTTTGGACGAGCAGTACTTC.

Comment on this clone: Germline and junction disagree at one end, which may indicate a read error. This rearrangement joins TRBV6-8 to TRBJ1-5, with 7 bases fitting TRBD1. The CDR3 contains 15 residues. Germline V CDR1 and CDR2: MNHGY, SAAAGT. CDR3 sequence reads: CASSSAGTDNQPQHF. CDR3 DNA: TGTGCCAGCAGTTCCGCCGGGACAGATAATCARCCCCAGCATTTT.

DNA of the CDR3: TGTGCCAGCACTTTAGCCGGGGGAGAGACCCAGTACTTC. Protein: CASTLAGGETQYF. The chain uses TRBV6-8 and TRBJ2-5; D may be TRBD2 (6 bases). This CDR3 is built from 13 residues. Germline loops: CDR1 MNHGY, CDR2 SAAAGT. Trimming took 7 bases from V and 4 from J, leaving 13 bases between them.

The chain recombines TRBV11-3 with TRBJ2-3; 10 bases align to TRBD1. The V gene's germline CDR1 is SGHNT and CDR2 YENEEA. V gave up 4 bases and J gave up 3 bases; unmatched junction bases: 4. This CDR3 has 15 amino acids. The CDR3 sequence is CASSSGQGRTDTQYF. In DNA, the CDR3 is TGTGCCAGCAGCTCGGGACAGGGGAGAACAGATACGCAGTATTTT.

This chain links TRBV7-1 with TRBJ1-4; D gene unclear. TRBV7-1 is an open reading frame, and its role is uncertain. The CDR3 length is 13 residues. Trimming left V 4 bases short and J 8 bases short, with 11 bases between. The CDR3 spells CASSLEMGEKLFF. The DNA of the CDR3 is TGTGCCAGCAGCTTAGAAATGGGGGAAAAACTGTTTTTT.

The rearrangement uses TRBV29-1 and TRBJ1-1, with TRBD1 as a possible D gene (6 bases). Germline assignment: CDR1 SQVTM and CDR2 ANQGSEA. The CDR3 has 17 amino acids. The germline V and J ends were trimmed by 8 bases and 0 bases, with 25 bases remaining between them. CDR3 nucleotide sequence: TGCAGCATTACAAAGGGGGGTCTAACCCGAATGAACACTGAAGCTTTCTTT. It codes for CSITKGGLTRMNTEAFF.

The V and J genes are TRBV5-1 and TRBJ2-1, with 8 bases that match TRBD1. The CDR3 covers 16 residues. From germline, CDR1 is SGHRS and CDR2 YFSETQ. V shed 5 bases, J shed 4 bases, and the junction held 11 bases outside the gene matches. The CDR3 region is CASSPPGTGGYNEQFF. The CDR3 DNA reads TGCGCCAGCAGTCCTCCCGGGACAGGAGGGTACAATGAGCAGTTCTTC.

The V and J genes are TRBV10-2 and TRBJ2-7; a possible D gene is TRBD1 (6 bases). The V gene lost 5 bases and the J gene lost 3 bases, with 8 bases spanning the gap. The CDR3 is 12 residues long. Germline CDR1 and CDR2: WSHSY and SAAADI. Here the CDR3 DNA reads TGCGCCAGCAGTTCAGGGGACTACGAGCAGTACTTC. This gives the protein CASSSGDYEQYF.

The chain is built from TRBV18 and TRBJ1-1; D is unresolved. The CDR3 runs to 13 residues. From germline, CDR1 is KGHSH and CDR2 LQKENI. The ends were cut back, 1 base at V and 0 bases at J, with 3 bases in the middle. Here the CDR3 DNA reads TGTGCCAGCTCACCACTCTTGAACACTGAAGCTTTCTTT. It codes for CASSPLLNTEAFF.

V gene TRBV19 combines with J gene TRBJ2-2; D uncertain. V dropped 5 bases and J dropped 4 bases, with 14 bases sitting between them. Germline CDR1 is LNHDA and CDR2 is SQIVND (reference sequence). This CDR3 contains 15 residues. The CDR3 nucleotides read TGTGCCAGTAGTTCATCCAGTCGTAGCACCGGGGAGCTGTTTTTT. This encodes CASSSSSRSTGELFF.

In this sample, this clone is medium-sized. The chain carries TRBV11-3 and TRBJ1-2; 11 bases are a match to TRBD1. The CDR3 extends over 14 amino acids. V shed 2 bases, J shed 11 bases, and the junction held 7 bases outside the gene matches. The V gene's germline CDR1 is SGHNT and CDR2 YENEEA. The CDR3 reads CASSLSWTGGAYTF. Here the CDR3 DNA reads TGTGCCAGCAGCTTAAGCTGGACAGGGGGCGCGTACACCTTC.

This clone has more than one count but fewer than ten. The CDR3 DNA reads TGCGCCAGCGGAGGGGGTCAGGGTTACAATGAGCAGTTCTTC. This sequence encodes CASGGGQGYNEQFF. The chain couples TRBV5-1 to TRBJ2-1, with D perhaps TRBD1 or TRBD2 (6 bases each). CDR1 is SGHRS and CDR2 is YFSETQ in the germline V gene. V lost 7 bases and J lost 4, with 15 bases in between. The CDR3 is made up of 14 amino acids. The complete variable domain, with remaining parts taken from reference TRBV5-1 and TRBJ2-1, reads KAGVTQTPRYLIKTRGQQVTLSCSPISGHRSVSWYQQTPGQGLQFLFEYFSETQRNKGNFPGRFSGRQFSNSRSEMNVSTLELGDSALYLCASGGGQGYNEQFFGPGTRLTVL.

The chain couples TRBV5-1 to TRBJ2-7, with TRBD2 matching over 8 bases. Germline V gene lookup returns CDR1 SGHRS and CDR2 YFSETQ. V lost 2 bases to trimming and J lost 0 bases; unmatched junction nucleotides: 1. The length of the CDR3 is 14 residues. The CDR3 nucleotides are TGCGCCAGCAGCTTTCGGGAGGGCTCCTACGAGCAGTACTTC. Protein: CASSFREGSYEQYF.

This chain joins TRBV11-1 and TRBJ1-1; no definite D call. There are 14 residues in the CDR3. The V gene's germline CDR1 is SGHAT and CDR2 FQDESV (reference sequence). The V and J ends lost 0 bases and 2 bases respectively, with 7 bases between them. Here the CDR3 reads CASSLALGNTEAFF. The CDR3 nucleotides are TGTGCCAGCAGCTTAGCGCTCGGTAACACTGAAGCTTTCTTT.

This rearrangement joins TRBV19 to TRBJ1-2, with 8 positions matching TRBD1. J gave up 4 bases and V 5 bases, and 6 bases lay outside the gene matches. Per the germline V gene, CDR1 is LNHDA and CDR2 is SQIVND (reference sequence). The CDR3 covers 14 residues. CDR3 nucleotides: TGTGCCAGTAGTCCGGACAGGGAGGGCTATGGCTACACCTTC. This gives the protein CASSPDREGYGYTF.